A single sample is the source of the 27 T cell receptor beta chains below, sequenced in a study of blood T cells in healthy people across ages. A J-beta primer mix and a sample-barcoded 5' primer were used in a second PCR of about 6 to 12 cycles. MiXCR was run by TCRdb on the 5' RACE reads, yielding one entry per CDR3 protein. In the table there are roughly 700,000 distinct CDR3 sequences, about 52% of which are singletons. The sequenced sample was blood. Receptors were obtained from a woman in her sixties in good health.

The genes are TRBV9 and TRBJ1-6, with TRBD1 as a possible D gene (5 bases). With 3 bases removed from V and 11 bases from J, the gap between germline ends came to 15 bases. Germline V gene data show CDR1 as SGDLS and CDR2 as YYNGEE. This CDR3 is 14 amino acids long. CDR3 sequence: CASSATAELTPLHF. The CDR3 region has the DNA TGTGCCAGCAGCGCGACAGCAGAGTTGACACCCCTCCACTTT.

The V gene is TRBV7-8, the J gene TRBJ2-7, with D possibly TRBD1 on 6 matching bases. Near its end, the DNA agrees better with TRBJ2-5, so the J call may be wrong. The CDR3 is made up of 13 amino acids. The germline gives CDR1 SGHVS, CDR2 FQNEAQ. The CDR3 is CASSYGTKETQYF. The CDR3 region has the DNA TGTGCCAGCAGCTACGGGACAAAAGAGACCCAGTACTTC.

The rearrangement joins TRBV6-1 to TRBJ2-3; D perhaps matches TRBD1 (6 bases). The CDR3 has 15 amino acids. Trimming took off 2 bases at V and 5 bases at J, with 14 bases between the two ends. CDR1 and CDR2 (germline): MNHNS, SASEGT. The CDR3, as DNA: TGTGCCAGCAGTGAACCAGGGGTTGCGGGAGATACGCAGTATTTT. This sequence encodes CASSEPGVAGDTQYF.

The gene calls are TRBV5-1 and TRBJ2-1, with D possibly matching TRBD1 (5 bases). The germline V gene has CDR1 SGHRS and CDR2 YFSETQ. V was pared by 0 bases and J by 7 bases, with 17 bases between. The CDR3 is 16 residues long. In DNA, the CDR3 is TGCGCCAGCAGCTTGGGCAGGGTTAGATTCTCTAATGAGCAGTTCTTC. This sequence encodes CASSLGRVRFSNEQFF.

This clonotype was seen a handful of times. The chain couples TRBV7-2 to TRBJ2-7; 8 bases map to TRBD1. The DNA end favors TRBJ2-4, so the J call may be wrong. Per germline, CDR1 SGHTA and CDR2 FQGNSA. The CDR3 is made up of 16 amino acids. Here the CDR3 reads CASSEPSGGRGVIQYF. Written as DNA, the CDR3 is TGTGCCAGCAGCGAACCCTCAGGGGGCCGGGGAGTCATTCAGTACTTC.

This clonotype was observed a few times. The CDR3 loop reads CAISELGASYEQYF. The CDR3 bases are TGTGCCATCAGTGAGCTGGGGGCCTCCTACGAGCAGTACTTC. J is TRBJ2-7 and V is TRBV10-3; possibly TRBD1 for D (6 bases). Looked up from germline, CDR1 is ENHRY and CDR2 is SYGVKD. The CDR3 loop spans 14 amino acids. V lost 2 bases to trimming and J lost 0 bases, with 8 bases between them.

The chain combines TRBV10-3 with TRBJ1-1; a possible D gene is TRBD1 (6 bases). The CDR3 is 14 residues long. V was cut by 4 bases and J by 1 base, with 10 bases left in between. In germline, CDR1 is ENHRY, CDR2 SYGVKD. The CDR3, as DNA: TGTGCCATCAGTGTTTCAGGGGAGAACACTGAAGCTTTCTTT. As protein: CAISVSGENTEAFF.

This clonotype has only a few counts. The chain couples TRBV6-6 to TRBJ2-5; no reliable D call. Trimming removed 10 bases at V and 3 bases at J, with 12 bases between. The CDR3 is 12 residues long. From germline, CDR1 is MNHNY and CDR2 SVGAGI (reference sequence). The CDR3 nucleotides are TGTGCCACCTCCGGGCCAAAAGAGACCCAGTACTTC. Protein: CATSGPKETQYF.

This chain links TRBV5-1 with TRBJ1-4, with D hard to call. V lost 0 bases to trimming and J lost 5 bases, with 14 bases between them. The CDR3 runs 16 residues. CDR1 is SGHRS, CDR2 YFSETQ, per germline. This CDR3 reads CASSLGVVQSNEKLFF. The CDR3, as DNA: TGCGCCAGCAGCTTGGGGGTGGTTCAGTCGAATGAAAAACTGTTTTTT.

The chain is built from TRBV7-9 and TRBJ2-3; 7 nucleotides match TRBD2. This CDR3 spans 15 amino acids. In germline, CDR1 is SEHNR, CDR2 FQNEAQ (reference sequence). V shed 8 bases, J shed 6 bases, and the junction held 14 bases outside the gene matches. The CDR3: CASDQPTSNTDTQYF. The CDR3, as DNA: TGTGCCAGCGACCAACCGACTAGCAACACGGATACGCAGTATTTT.

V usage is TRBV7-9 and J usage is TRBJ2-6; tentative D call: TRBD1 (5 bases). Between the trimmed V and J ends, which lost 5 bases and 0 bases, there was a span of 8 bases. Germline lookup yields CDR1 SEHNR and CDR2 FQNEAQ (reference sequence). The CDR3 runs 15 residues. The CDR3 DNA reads TGTGCCAGCAGCCGACAGTTCTCTGGGGCCAACGTCCTGACTTTC. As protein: CASSRQFSGANVLTF. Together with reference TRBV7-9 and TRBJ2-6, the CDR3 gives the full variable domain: DTGVSQNPRHKITKRGQNVTFRCDPISEHNRLYWYRQTLGQGPEFLTYFQNEAQLEKSRLLSDRFSAERPKGSFSTLEIQRTEQGDSAMYLCASSRQFSGANVLTFGAGSRLTVL.

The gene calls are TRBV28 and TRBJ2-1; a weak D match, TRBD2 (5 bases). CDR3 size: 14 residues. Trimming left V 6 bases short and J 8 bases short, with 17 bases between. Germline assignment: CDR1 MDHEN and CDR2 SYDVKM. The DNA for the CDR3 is TGTGCCAGCAGCCAAAACCCCCTCGGGGATGAGCAGTTCTTC. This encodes CASSQNPLGDEQFF. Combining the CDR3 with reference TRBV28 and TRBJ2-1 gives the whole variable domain DVKVTQSSRYLVKRTGEKVFLECVQDMDHENMFWYRQDPGLGLRLIYFSYDVKMKEKGDIPEGYSVSREKKERFSLILESASTNQTSMYLCASSQNPLGDEQFFGPGTRLTVL.

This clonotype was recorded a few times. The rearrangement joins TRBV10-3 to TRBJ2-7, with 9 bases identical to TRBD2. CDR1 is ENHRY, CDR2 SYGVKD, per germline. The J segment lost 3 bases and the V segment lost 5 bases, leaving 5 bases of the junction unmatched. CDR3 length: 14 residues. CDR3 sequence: CAISLSAGGYEQYF. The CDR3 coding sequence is TGTGCCATCAGTCTGTCAGCGGGAGGCTACGAGCAGTACTTC.

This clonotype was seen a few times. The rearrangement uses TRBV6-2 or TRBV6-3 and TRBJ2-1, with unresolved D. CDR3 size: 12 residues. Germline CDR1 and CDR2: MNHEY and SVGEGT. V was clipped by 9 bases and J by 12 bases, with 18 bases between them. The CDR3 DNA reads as TGTGCCAGTCGCACAACCGTTTTAGGGCAGTTCTTC. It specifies CASRTTVLGQFF.

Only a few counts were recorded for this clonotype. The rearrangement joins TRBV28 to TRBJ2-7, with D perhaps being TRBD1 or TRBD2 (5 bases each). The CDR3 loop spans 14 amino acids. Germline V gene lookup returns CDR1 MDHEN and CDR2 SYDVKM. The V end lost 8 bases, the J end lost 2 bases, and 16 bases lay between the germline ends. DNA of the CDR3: TGTGCCAGCGCTTCCGGGGCTACCACCTACGAGCAGTACTTC. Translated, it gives CASASGATTYEQYF. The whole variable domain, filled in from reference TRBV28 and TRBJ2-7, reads DVKVTQSSRYLVKRTGEKVFLECVQDMDHENMFWYRQDPGLGLRLIYFSYDVKMKEKGDIPEGYSVSREKKERFSLILESASTNQTSMYLCASASGATTYEQYFGPGTRLTVT.

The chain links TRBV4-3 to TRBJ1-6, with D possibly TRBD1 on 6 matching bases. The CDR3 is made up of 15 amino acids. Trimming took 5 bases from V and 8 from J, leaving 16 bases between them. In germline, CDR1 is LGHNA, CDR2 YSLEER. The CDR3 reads CASSVGGFTDSPLHF. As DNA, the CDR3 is TGCGCCAGCAGCGTCGGGGGCTTTACGGATTCACCCCTCCACTTT.

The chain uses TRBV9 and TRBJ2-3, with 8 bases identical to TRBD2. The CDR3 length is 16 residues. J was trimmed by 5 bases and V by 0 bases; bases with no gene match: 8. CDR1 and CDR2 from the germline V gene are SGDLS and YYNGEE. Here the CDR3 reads CASSVAPGTREDTQYF. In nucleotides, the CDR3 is TGTGCCAGCAGCGTAGCCCCCGGGACTAGGGAAGATACGCAGTATTTT.

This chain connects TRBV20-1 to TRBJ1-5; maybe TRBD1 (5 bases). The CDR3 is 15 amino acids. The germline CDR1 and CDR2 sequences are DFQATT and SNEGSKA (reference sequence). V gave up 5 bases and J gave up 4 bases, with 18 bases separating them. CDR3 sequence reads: CSALHQGTFNQPQHF. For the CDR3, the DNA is TGCAGTGCTCTCCACCAAGGGACCTTTAATCAGCCCCAGCATTTT.

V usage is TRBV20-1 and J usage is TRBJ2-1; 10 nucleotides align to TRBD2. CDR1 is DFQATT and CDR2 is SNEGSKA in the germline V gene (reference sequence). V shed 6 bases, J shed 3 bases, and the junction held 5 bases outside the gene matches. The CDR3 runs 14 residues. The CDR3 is CSARLAGVYNEQFF. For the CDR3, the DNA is TGCAGTGCAAGGCTAGCGGGAGTCTACAATGAGCAGTTCTTC.

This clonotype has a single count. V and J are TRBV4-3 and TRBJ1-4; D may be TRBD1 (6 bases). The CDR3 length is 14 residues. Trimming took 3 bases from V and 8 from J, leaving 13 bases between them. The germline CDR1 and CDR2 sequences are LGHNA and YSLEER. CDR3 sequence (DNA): TGCGCCAGCAGCCAGCAGGGGAGGGGGGAAAAACTGTTTTTT. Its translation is CASSQQGRGEKLFF.

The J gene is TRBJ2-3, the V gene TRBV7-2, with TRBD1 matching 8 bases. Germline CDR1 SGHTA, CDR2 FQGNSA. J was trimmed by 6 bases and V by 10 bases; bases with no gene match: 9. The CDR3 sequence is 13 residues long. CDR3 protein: CATTGGVRDTQYF. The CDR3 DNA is TGTGCCACCACAGGGGGAGTAAGGGATACGCAGTATTTT.

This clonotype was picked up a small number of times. The CDR3: CASRTSGRARGEQFF. CDR3 DNA sequence: TGTGCCAGCAGAACTAGCGGGAGGGCCCGCGGTGAGCAGTTCTTC. J is TRBJ2-1 and V is TRBV25-1; the match to TRBD2 covers 13 bases. Germline V gene sequence: CDR1 MGHDK, CDR2 SYGVNS. This CDR3 contains 15 residues. V shed 6 bases and J 9 bases; nucleotides not matched to a gene: 8.

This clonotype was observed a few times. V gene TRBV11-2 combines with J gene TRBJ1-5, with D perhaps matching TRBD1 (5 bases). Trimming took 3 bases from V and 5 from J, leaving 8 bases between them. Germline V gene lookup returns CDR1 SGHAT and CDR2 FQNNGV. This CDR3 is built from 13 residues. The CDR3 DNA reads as TGTGCCAGCAGCTTCGGGGGTTATCAGCCCCAGCATTTT. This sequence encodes CASSFGGYQPQHF.

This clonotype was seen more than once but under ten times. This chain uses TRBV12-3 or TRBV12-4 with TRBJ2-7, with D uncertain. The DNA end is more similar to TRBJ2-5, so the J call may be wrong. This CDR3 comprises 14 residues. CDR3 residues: CASSRLDVMETQYF. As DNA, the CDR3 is TGTGCCAGCAGTCGGCTGGACGTGATGGAGACCCAGTACTTC.

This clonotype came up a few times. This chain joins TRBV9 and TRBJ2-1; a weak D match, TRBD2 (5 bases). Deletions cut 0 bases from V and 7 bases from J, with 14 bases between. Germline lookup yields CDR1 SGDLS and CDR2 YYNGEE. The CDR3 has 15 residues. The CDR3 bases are TGTGCCAGCAGCGTAGGGAACGGGATGGGGAATGAGCAGTTCTTC. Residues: CASSVGNGMGNEQFF.

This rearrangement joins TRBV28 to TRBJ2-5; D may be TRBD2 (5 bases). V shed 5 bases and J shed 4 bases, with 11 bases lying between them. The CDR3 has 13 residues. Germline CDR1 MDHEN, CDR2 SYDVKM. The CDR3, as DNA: TGTGCCAGCAGTGGACGGACTGGAGAGACCCAGTACTTC. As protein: CASSGRTGETQYF.

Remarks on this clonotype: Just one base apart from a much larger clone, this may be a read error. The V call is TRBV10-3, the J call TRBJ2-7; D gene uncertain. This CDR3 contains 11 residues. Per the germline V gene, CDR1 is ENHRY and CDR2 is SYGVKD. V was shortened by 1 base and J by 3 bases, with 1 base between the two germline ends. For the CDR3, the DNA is TGTGCCATCAGTGAGTACTACGAGCAGTACTTC. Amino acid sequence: CAISEYYEQYF.